What follows is one TCR beta chain and its context. The antigen is not known. The repertoire was sequenced with immunoSEQ multiplex PCR; TCRdb's copy has only in-frame clones and lacks some. This sample yields tens of thousands of clones, of which 74% are seen a single time; about 19% belongs to the top ten. Germline V gene lookup returns CDR1 SGHAT and CDR2 FQNNGV. The CDR3 is 15 amino acids. V was trimmed by 1 base and J by 1 base, leaving 10 bases between them. A history of autoimmune disease or systemic immunosuppression excluded patients. The data originate from a study of OX40 agonist ivuxolimab in advanced cancers. Study outcomes and limitations: With doses of 0.1 to 3.0 mg/kg, CD4+ and CD8+ blood T cells had undergone clonal expansion by week 6.

Sample: CD4+ or CD8+ T cells sorted from blood, taken in a trial of the OX40 agonist ivuxolimab. This receptor was taken from an adult with an advanced solid tumor such as melanoma, head and neck, liver or kidney cancer. J is TRBJ1-1 and V is TRBV11-2, with D possibly matching TRBD1 (5 bases). The CDR3: CASSLVGTANTEAFF. DNA of the CDR3: TGTGCCAGCAGCTTAGTGGGGACCGCGAACACTGAAGCTTTCTTT.